What follows describes a single T cell receptor (beta chain). Its antigen remains unidentified. No base qualities exist here, and no much larger clone lies one base off it. Based on the germline V gene, the CDR1 and CDR2 sequences are MNHEY and SVGAGI. Including cysteine and phenylalanine, the CDR3 has 14 amino acids. Only CDR3 DNA remains: 42 bases, in frame from the first base. V loses 8 bases, J loses 2 bases, and the germline ends lie 13 bases apart. These data are taken from a study of control samples from healthy donors and cancer patients (TCRdb year 2020). The library came from the immunoSEQ multiplex PCR assay. The table comes from immuneACCESS by way of TCRdb, which keeps in-frame sequences with V and J called. Part of the clones is missing from these tables; in studies checked, under half for an unresolved V gene and the rest for unknown reasons. For this sample there are some 99,000 clones; around nine tenths appear just once. The ten biggest clones cover 4% to 4.5% of the sample.

The sample consisted of blood. Recombination joined TRBV6-5 with TRBJ1-3; the D gene lacks a confident call. The receptor's source is a human donor in good health. The donor label of this sample is uncertain. CDR3 region: CASARTVTGNTIYF. At the DNA level, the sequence is TGTGCCAGCGCTCGCACGGTCACTGGAAACACCATATATTTT.